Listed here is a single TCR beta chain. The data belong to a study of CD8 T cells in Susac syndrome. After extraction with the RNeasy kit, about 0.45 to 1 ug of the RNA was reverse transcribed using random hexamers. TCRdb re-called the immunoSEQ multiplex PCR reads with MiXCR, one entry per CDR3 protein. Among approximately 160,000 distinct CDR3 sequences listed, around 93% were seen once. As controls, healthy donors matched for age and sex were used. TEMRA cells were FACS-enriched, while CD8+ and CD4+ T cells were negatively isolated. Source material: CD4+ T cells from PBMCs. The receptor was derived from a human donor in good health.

CDR3 coding DNA: TGCGCCAGCAGCCAAGATGGGATAGCGGGAAGCAATGAGCAGTTCTTC. Amino acids: CASSQDGIAGSNEQFF. This chain links TRBV4-1 with TRBJ2-1; 8 bases map to TRBD2. V trimming: 0 bases; J trimming: 6 bases; junction bases outside the gene matches: 7. Germline CDR1 MGHRA, CDR2 YSYEKL. The CDR3 is 16 residues long.